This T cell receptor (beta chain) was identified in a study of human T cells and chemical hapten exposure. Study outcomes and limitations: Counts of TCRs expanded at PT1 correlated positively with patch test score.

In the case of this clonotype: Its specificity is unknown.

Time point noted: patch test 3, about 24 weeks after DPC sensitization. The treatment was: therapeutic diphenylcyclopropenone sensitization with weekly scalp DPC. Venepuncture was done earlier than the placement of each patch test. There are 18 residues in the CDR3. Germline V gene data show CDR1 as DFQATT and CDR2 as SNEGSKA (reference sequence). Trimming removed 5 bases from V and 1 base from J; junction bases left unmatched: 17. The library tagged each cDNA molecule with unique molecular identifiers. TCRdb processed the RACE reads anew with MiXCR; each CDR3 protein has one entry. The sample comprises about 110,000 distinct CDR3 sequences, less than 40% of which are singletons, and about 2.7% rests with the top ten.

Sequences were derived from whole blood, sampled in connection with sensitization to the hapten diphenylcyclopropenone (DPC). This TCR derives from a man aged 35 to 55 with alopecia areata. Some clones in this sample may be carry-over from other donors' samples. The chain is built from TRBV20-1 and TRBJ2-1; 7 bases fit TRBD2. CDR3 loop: CSARPRAGEGWSYNEQFF. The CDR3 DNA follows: TGCAGTGCTCGTCCTCGCGCGGGAGAGGGGTGGTCCTACAATGAGCAGTTCTTC.